The following is a T cell receptor (beta chain) sequence with its context. Antigen specificity is unknown. The sample comes from a study of vaccination and CD4 T cells after COVID-19. Whole-study context: Diagnosis preceded the drawing of post-COVID samples by a median approximately 100 days (range 35 to 161). Study conclusions and caveats: Median approximately 90% of reactive clones detected in convalescent patients emerged only post-vaccination. The authors studied relatively few convalescent patients and analyzed no early post-infection timepoints.

An Oncomine TCR Beta short-read assay was used to sequence the DNA from cultured CD4+ T cells. TCRdb fed the PCR reads into MiXCR, producing one record per CDR3 protein. The profile shows approximately 7,100 distinct CDR3 sequences, about 55% of them singletons. Trimming removed 5 bases at V and 6 bases at J, with 16 bases between. Germline assignment: CDR1 DFQATT and CDR2 SNEGSKA (reference sequence). This CDR3 comprises 14 residues. Noted treatment: roughly 10-day PBMC culture with coronavirus spike peptide pools or control peptides (ViraFEST assay). Those CD4+ T cells from the unexposed donor predate the COVID-19 pandemic (2011-2018).

V gene TRBV20-1 combines with J gene TRBJ2-2; D remains unclear. The sample taken for sequencing was CD4+ T cells from blood, cultured in vitro. The source of this sequence is a human donor in good health. The CDR3 DNA sequence: TGCAGTGCTCCTGACAAGATTAGTTCCGGGGAGCTGTTTTTT. It is translated as CSAPDKISSGELFF.